This T cell receptor beta chain derives from a study of T cell changes during pregnancy in multiple sclerosis. Profiled with immunoSEQ multiplex PCR; TCRdb holds only in-frame clones, not every one. Of approximately 44,000 clones detected, about 93% appear once; the ten largest clones hold 0.7%. J was trimmed by 7 bases and V by 3 bases; bases with no gene match: 4. Germline V lookup: CDR1 SNHLY, CDR2 FYNNEI. The CDR3 consists of 13 residues. The chain is built from TRBV2 and TRBJ2-5; 8 bases align to TRBD1. This specimen was CD4+ T cells from peripheral blood mononuclear cells, taken before pregnancy. The clonotype was recovered from a female donor with multiple sclerosis, enrolled in a pregnancy study. The CDR3: CASSDDRGRTQYF. The CDR3, as DNA: TGTGCCAGCAGTGACGACAGGGGAAGGACCCAGTACTTC.